One sample yielded the 5 T cell receptor beta chains listed below, sequenced in a study of blood T cell repertoires in COVID-19. TCRdb's copy holds only in-frame clones and misses some; the assay was immunoSEQ multiplex PCR. The sample contains roughly 150,000 clones, 88% of which appear only once. Sequenced material: peripheral blood. Every receptor here comes from a man between 50 and 59 years old who had recovered from COVID-19.

The chain recombines TRBV29-1 with TRBJ2-2; the match to TRBD1 covers 10 bases. Germline CDR1 reads SQVTM; CDR2 reads ANQGSEA. The V gene end was trimmed by 4 bases and the J gene end by 4 bases; junction bases not matched to a gene: 6. CDR3 length: 15 residues. CDR3 DNA: TGCAGCGTTGGTCGACAGGGGGCCGGCACCGGGGAGCTGTTTTTT. It translates to CSVGRQGAGTGELFF.

V is TRBV2 and J is TRBJ1-5; 7 bases align to TRBD1. The V and J ends lost 4 bases and 4 bases, in that order; junction bases with no gene match: 1. CDR1 is SNHLY, CDR2 FYNNEI, per germline. CDR3 length: 13 residues. The CDR3 nucleotides are TGTGCCAGCAGTGTCAGGGGGAATCAGCCCCAGCATTTT. Protein: CASSVRGNQPQHF. The variable domain in full, completed from reference TRBV2 and TRBJ1-5, reads EPEVTQTPSHQVTQMGQEVILRCVPISNHLYFYWYRQILGQKVEFLVSFYNNEISEKSEIFDDQFSVERPDGSNFTLKIRSTKLEDSAMYFCASSVRGNQPQHFGDGTRLSIL.

There are a few counts of this clone. The chain employs TRBV7-2 and TRBJ1-4, with D possibly being TRBD1 (6 bases). Trimming removed 5 bases at V and 4 bases at J, with 14 bases between. From germline, CDR1 is SGHTA and CDR2 FQGNSA. The CDR3 contains 15 residues. The CDR3 is CASSQNRVLNEKLFF. CDR3 sequence (DNA): TGTGCCAGCAGCCAAAACAGGGTACTTAATGAAAAACTGTTTTTT.

The gene calls are TRBV5-1 and TRBJ2-2; 7 bases are a match to TRBD1. Germline values: CDR1 SGHRS, CDR2 YFSETQ. V was pared by 3 bases and J by 0 bases, with 5 bases of the junction left unmatched. CDR3 length equals 16 residues. DNA of the CDR3: TGCGCCAGCAGCTGGGCCGGACAGGCGAACACCGGGGAGCTGTTTTTT. The encoded protein is CASSWAGQANTGELFF.

The chain has TRBV28 and TRBJ1-6; D possibly corresponds to TRBD1 (6 bases). V was trimmed by 5 bases and J by 6 bases, leaving 14 bases between them. CDR1 and CDR2 (germline): MDHEN, SYDVKM. The length of the CDR3 is 15 residues. CDR3 amino acids: CASSPETGINSPLHF. CDR3 nucleotide sequence: TGTGCCAGCAGTCCCGAGACAGGAATTAATTCACCCCTCCACTTT.